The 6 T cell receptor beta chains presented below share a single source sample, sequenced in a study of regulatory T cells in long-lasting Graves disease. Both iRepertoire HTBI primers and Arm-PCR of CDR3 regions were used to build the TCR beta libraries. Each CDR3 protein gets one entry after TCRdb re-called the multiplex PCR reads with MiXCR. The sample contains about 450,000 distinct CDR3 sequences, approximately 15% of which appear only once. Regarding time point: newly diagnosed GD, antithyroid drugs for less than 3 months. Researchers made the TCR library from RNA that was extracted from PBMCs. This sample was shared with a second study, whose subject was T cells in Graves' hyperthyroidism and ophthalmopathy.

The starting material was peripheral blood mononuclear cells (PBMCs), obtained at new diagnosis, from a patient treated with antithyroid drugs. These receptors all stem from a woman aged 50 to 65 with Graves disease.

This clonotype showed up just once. DNA of the CDR3: TGTGCCAGCTCCCCCGGGACTAATGTTTACGAGCAGTACTTC. Its protein product is CASSPGTNVYEQYF. The V and J genes are TRBV27 and TRBJ2-7; TRBD2 aligns across 7 bases. The trim removed 8 bases at V and 4 bases at J, leaving 11 bases unmatched. The CDR3 totals 14 residues. The germline V gene has CDR1 MNHEY and CDR2 SMNVEV (reference sequence).

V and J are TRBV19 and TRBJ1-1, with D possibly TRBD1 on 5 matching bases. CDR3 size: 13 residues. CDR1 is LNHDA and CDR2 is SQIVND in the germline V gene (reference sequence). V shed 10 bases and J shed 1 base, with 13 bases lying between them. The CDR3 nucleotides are TGTGCCACCTCCGGGGCCTCGAACACTGAAGCTTTCTTT. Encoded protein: CATSGASNTEAFF.

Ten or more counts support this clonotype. The chain's CDR3 is CASSLRRQNTDTQYF. CDR3 DNA: TGTGCCAGCAGCCTCCGTCGACAGAACACAGATACGCAGTATTTT. The rearrangement joins TRBV11-2 to TRBJ2-3, with TRBD1 as a possible D gene (5 bases). The ends were cut back, 5 bases at V and 2 bases at J, with 14 bases in the middle. Germline V gene lookup returns CDR1 SGHAT and CDR2 FQNNGV. The CDR3 is made up of 15 amino acids.

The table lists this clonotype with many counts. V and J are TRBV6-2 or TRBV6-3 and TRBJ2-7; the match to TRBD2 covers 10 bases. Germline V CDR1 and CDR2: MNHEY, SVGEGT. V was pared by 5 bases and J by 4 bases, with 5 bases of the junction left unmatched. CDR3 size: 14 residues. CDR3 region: CASSQPGLAYEQYF. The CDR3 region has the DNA TGTGCCAGCAGTCAACCGGGACTAGCGTACGAGCAGTACTTC.

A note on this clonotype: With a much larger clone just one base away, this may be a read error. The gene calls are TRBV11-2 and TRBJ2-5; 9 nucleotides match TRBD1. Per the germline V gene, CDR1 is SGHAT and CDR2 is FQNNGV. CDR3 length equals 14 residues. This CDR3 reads CAGSLGQGSETQYF. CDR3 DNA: TGTGCCGGCAGCTTAGGACAGGGGTCAGAGACCCAGTACTTC.

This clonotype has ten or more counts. This CDR3 reads CSARAGNSYEQYF. In DNA, the CDR3 is TGCAGTGCTAGAGCTGGGAACTCCTACGAGCAGTACTTC. The J gene is TRBJ2-7, the V gene TRBV20-1; unclear D gene. This CDR3 is built from 13 residues. Per germline, CDR1 DFQATT and CDR2 SNEGSKA (reference sequence). V shed 1 base and J shed 0 bases, with 7 bases lying between them.